This section outlines one T cell receptor beta chain sequence together with its context. These data originate in a study of blood T cell repertoires in COVID-19. Study-level background: The origin of the acute and convalescent COVID-19 samples was the United States, Italy and Spain. T cells, B-cell-depleted T cells, or PBMCs provided the cDNA or gDNA that served as material.

In the original workflow: Estimation of nucleated cell counts was performed using reference gene primer amplification. The method was immunoSEQ multiplex PCR; TCRdb's version includes in-frame clones alone and lacks a portion of them. V and J calls and clone size are as listed in that table; D and trimming were resolved from the DNA. This sample yields around 50,000 clones, of which roughly 82% are seen a single time; about 20% belongs to the top ten. The clonotype was recovered from a woman aged 55-70 years with acute or convalescent COVID-19. Input material: peripheral blood.

The CDR3: CASSERAGVMNTEAFF. CDR3 bases: TGCGCCAGCAGTGAGAGGGCAGGGGTTATGAACACTGAAGCTTTCTTT. V and J are TRBV10-2 and TRBJ1-1; D possibly corresponds to TRBD1 (6 bases). CDR1 is WSHSY, CDR2 SAAADI, per germline. This CDR3 contains 16 residues. The germline V and J ends were trimmed by 2 bases and 0 bases, with 13 bases remaining between them.